Shown below are 30 T cell receptor beta chains from a single sample sequenced in a study of CD8 T cells in ankylosing spondylitis. Broader study findings: Apparently characteristic of ankylosing spondylitis blood was a TCR beta motif (fewer than ten highly homologous variants).

For these receptors, no antigen is known. MiXCR was run by TCRdb on the 5' RACE reads, yielding one entry per CDR3 protein. Here the sample spans about 440,000 distinct CDR3 sequences, roughly a sixth being singletons. The source material was blood, either unsorted or a sorted T cell fraction (not recorded which). Receptors originate from a male donor with ankylosing spondylitis.

Only a few counts were recorded for this clonotype. The chain recombines TRBV5-1 with TRBJ2-1; 11 positions agree with TRBD1. The V and J ends lost 0 bases and 6 bases, in that order; junction bases with no gene match: 2. Germline V lookup: CDR1 SGHRS, CDR2 YFSETQ. This CDR3 has 15 amino acids. CDR3: CASSLEGQGANEQFF. Written as DNA, the CDR3 is TGCGCCAGCAGCTTGGAAGGACAGGGGGCCAATGAGCAGTTCTTC. Variable domain in full (rest from reference TRBV5-1 and TRBJ2-1): KAGVTQTPRYLIKTRGQQVTLSCSPISGHRSVSWYQQTPGQGLQFLFEYFSETQRNKGNFPGRFSGRQFSNSRSEMNVSTLELGDSALYLCASSLEGQGANEQFFGPGTRLTVL.

The J gene is TRBJ1-2, the V gene TRBV12-3 or TRBV12-4, with D maybe TRBD1 (5 bases). The CDR3 loop spans 15 amino acids. V was cut by 2 bases and J by 8 bases, with 18 bases left in between. CDR3 in amino acids: CASSLSGQVLGGYTF. CDR3 DNA: TGTGCCAGCAGTTTATCGGGGCAGGTCCTGGGAGGCTACACCTTC.

There are a few counts of this clonotype. This chain links TRBV24-1 with TRBJ2-2; possible D gene TRBD1, 5 bases. The germline gives CDR1 KGHDR, CDR2 SFDVKD. Between the trimmed V and J ends, which lost 1 base and 5 bases, there was a span of 7 bases. This CDR3 has 14 residues. In DNA form, the CDR3 reads TGTGCCACCAGTGATTTTTCAGGGACCGGGGAGCTGTTTTTT. The encoded protein is CATSDFSGTGELFF.

The table lists this clonotype with a few counts. V and J are TRBV6-2 or TRBV6-3 and TRBJ2-3; D is possibly TRBD1 (5 bases). Trimming stripped 2 bases from V and 2 bases from J, with 11 bases between. The CDR3 extends over 15 amino acids. Germline loops: CDR1 MNHEY, CDR2 SVGEGT. The CDR3 loop reads CASSYEDKITDTQYF. DNA of the CDR3: TGTGCCAGCAGTTACGAGGACAAGATCACAGATACGCAGTATTTT.

This clonotype was counted only a few times. The chain couples TRBV6-5 to TRBJ1-1, with D possibly TRBD1 on 5 matching bases. Germline V lookup: CDR1 MNHEY, CDR2 SVGAGI. This CDR3 has 12 residues. Trimming removed 10 bases from V and 4 bases from J, with 13 bases in between. CDR3 sequence reads: CATGGRGTEAFF. DNA of the CDR3: TGTGCCACCGGGGGTAGGGGCACTGAAGCTTTCTTT.

The chain is built from TRBV5-6 and TRBJ1-1; D not certain. The CDR3 has 16 amino acids. Trimming pared 0 bases from V and 4 bases from J, leaving 16 bases between. Per the germline V gene, CDR1 is SGHDT and CDR2 is YYEEEE. The CDR3 sequence is CASSLEIGDWVTEAFF. CDR3 nucleotide sequence: TGTGCCAGCAGCTTGGAAATCGGGGATTGGGTCACTGAAGCTTTCTTT. Together with reference TRBV5-6 and TRBJ1-1, the CDR3 gives the full variable domain: DAGVTQSPTHLIKTRGQQVTLRCSPKSGHDTVSWYQQALGQGPQFIFQYYEEEERQRGNFPDRFSGHQFPNYSSELNVNALLLGDSALYLCASSLEIGDWVTEAFFGQGTRLTVV.

This clonotype was counted ten times or more. The chain couples TRBV6-1 to TRBJ2-7; D may correspond to TRBD1 or TRBD2 (5 bases each). The CDR3 loop spans 13 amino acids. Germline lookup yields CDR1 MNHNS and CDR2 SASEGT. V dropped 11 bases and J dropped 7 bases, with 21 bases sitting between them. CDR3 sequence reads: CAGSGTLEGEQYF. The DNA of the CDR3 is TGTGCCGGTTCCGGGACCCTCGAAGGAGAGCAGTACTTC.

Worth noting for this clonotype: A much larger clone lies a single base off, so this may be a read error. CDR3 residues: CSASLTANTEAFF. In nucleotides, the CDR3 is TGCAGTGCTAGCCTGACAGCGAACACTGAAGCTTTCTTT. V usage is TRBV20-1 and J usage is TRBJ1-1; possibly TRBD1 for D (5 bases). The V end was cut by 3 bases, the J end by 1 base, with 9 bases between. The CDR3 covers 13 residues. From germline, CDR1 is DFQATT and CDR2 SNEGSKA (reference sequence).

This clonotype was counted a few times. The CDR3 sequence is CASSLNRGTEQYF. The CDR3 region has the DNA TGCGCCAGCAGCTTGAATCGGGGAACCGAGCAGTACTTC. The chain links TRBV5-1 to TRBJ2-7, with D perhaps TRBD2 (5 bases). Trimming took off 1 base at V and 6 bases at J, with 11 bases between the two ends. Germline V lookup: CDR1 SGHRS, CDR2 YFSETQ. This CDR3 region has 13 residues.

The V and J genes are TRBV5-1 and TRBJ2-7, with D possibly matching TRBD2 (6 bases). V was shortened by 4 bases and J by 3 bases, with 17 bases between the two germline ends. The CDR3 totals 15 residues. Germline assignment: CDR1 SGHRS and CDR2 YFSETQ. CDR3 in amino acids: CASSPLAGGLYEQYF. The CDR3 DNA is TGCGCCAGCAGCCCACTAGCAGGAGGTCTCTACGAGCAGTACTTC.

This clonotype was detected only a few times. The chain links TRBV20-1 to TRBJ2-1; 7 nucleotides align to TRBD1. The junction had 11 bases not matched to a gene; V was cut back by 4 bases and J by 8 bases. There are 14 residues in the CDR3. From germline, CDR1 is DFQATT and CDR2 SNEGSKA (reference sequence). In nucleotides, the CDR3 is TGCAGTGCTAAAAGACAGGGACGTTTATATGAGCAGTTCTTC. Its translation: CSAKRQGRLYEQFF.

This clonotype appeared many times. The gene calls are TRBV12-3 or TRBV12-4 and TRBJ2-2; D is unresolved. The CDR3 consists of 14 residues. The germline V and J ends were trimmed by 6 bases and 1 base, with 9 bases remaining between them. As DNA, the CDR3 is TGTGCCAGCAGCTTAACCCGGAACACCGGGGAGCTGTTTTTT. This translates into CASSLTRNTGELFF.

V gene TRBV7-9 combines with J gene TRBJ1-5, with TRBD1 matching over 7 bases. This CDR3 is 15 amino acids long. Germline V gives CDR1 SEHNR, CDR2 FQNEAQ (reference sequence). The V segment lost 1 base and the J segment 5 bases; nucleotides outside the gene matches: 5. CDR3 in amino acids: CASSLGDRLDQPQHF. The CDR3 region has the DNA TGTGCCAGCAGCTTAGGGGACAGATTAGATCAGCCCCAGCATTTT.

This clonotype turned up a few times. The V and J genes are TRBV19 and TRBJ1-5, with 9 bases lining up with TRBD1. The junction had 7 bases not matched to a gene; V was cut back by 9 bases and J by 7 bases. CDR1 and CDR2 from the germline V gene are LNHDA and SQIVND (reference sequence). This CDR3 spans 13 amino acids. CDR3 sequence reads: CASKDRGAQPQHF. CDR3 coding DNA: TGTGCCAGCAAGGACAGGGGAGCGCAGCCCCAGCATTTT.

Comment on this clonotype: This may come from a read error, since a much larger clone is one base off. The J gene is TRBJ1-2, the V gene TRBV6-1; TRBD1 matches at 8 bases. CDR1 MNHNS and CDR2 SASEGT come from the germline V gene. The CDR3 is made up of 15 amino acids. The CDR3 sequence: CGSSEGQGAFYGYTF. CDR3 DNA sequence: TGTGGCAGCAGTGAAGGGCAGGGGGCCTTCTATGGCTACACCTTC.

The genes are TRBV20-1 and TRBJ2-5; a possible D gene is TRBD2 (5 bases). The CDR3 extends over 14 amino acids. Germline V gives CDR1 DFQATT, CDR2 SNEGSKA (reference sequence). The V and J ends lost 0 bases and 0 bases respectively, with 8 bases between them. CDR3 residues: CSAREDWYQETQYF. In DNA form, the CDR3 reads TGCAGTGCTAGAGAGGACTGGTACCAAGAGACCCAGTACTTC.

This clonotype was seen a few times. The gene calls are TRBV24-1 and TRBJ2-1; 7 bases fit TRBD2. After removal of 6 bases from V and 8 bases from J, the junction contained 12 bases not matched to a gene. The CDR3 length is 15 residues. Germline assignment: CDR1 KGHDR and CDR2 SFDVKD. The CDR3, as DNA: TGTGCCACCAGTCCGGGACTAAAACCTCCGGATGAGCAGTTCTTC. As protein: CATSPGLKPPDEQFF.

This sequence joins TRBV5-1 and TRBJ1-5; D gene unclear. Per germline, CDR1 SGHRS and CDR2 YFSETQ. V was shortened by 0 bases and J by 6 bases, with 13 bases between the two germline ends. This CDR3 has 15 amino acids. CDR3 DNA sequence: TGCGCCAGCAGCTTGGTGTCGGATCGGCGTCAGCCCCAGCATTTT. As protein: CASSLVSDRRQPQHF.

This clonotype was recorded at least ten times. The V and J genes are TRBV29-1 and TRBJ2-7; D remains ambiguous. CDR1 and CDR2 from the germline V gene are SQVTM and ANQGSEA. The V end was cut by 0 bases, the J end by 4 bases, with 7 bases between. The CDR3 contains 12 residues. CDR3 in DNA: TGCAGCGTTGAAGATCCTGGGTACGAGCAGTACTTC. Encoded protein: CSVEDPGYEQYF.

This clonotype came up a few times. The CDR3 nucleotides read TGCAGTGCCCCGGGACAAGGGTCTGAAGCTTTCTTT. Translated: CSAPGQGSEAFF. V usage is TRBV20-1 and J usage is TRBJ1-1, with D maybe TRBD1 (6 bases). The V and J ends lost 6 bases and 6 bases respectively, with 14 bases between them. CDR1 and CDR2 (germline): DFQATT, SNEGSKA (reference sequence). This CDR3 has 12 residues.

This clonotype was observed a handful of times. The rearrangement links TRBV7-9 to TRBJ2-2; D unresolved. V lost 6 bases and J 7 bases, leaving 9 bases between the germline ends. This CDR3 has 12 amino acids. CDR1 is SEHNR, CDR2 FQNEAQ, per germline (reference sequence). CDR3 sequence: CASRGPSGELFF. The CDR3 nucleotides read TGTGCCAGCAGGGGTCCAAGCGGGGAGCTGTTTTTT.

This clonotype was recorded a few times. The chain employs TRBV27 and TRBJ1-6, with D possibly TRBD1 on 5 matching bases. The CDR3 is 15 residues long. V lost 5 bases to trimming and J lost 7 bases, with 15 bases between them. Germline-derived CDR1 and CDR2 are MNHEY and SMNVEV (reference sequence). The CDR3 reads CASSPPGGSNSPLHF. The CDR3, as DNA: TGTGCCAGCAGTCCGCCGGGGGGAAGCAATTCACCCCTCCACTTT.

This clonotype has a handful of counts. The chain recombines TRBV6-1 with TRBJ1-4; D is uncertain. CDR1 is MNHNS, CDR2 SASEGT, per germline. The CDR3 spans 15 residues. V lost 6 bases, J lost 8 bases, and 19 bases lay in between. The CDR3 nucleotides are TGTGCCAGCAGACGCAGGACGGCCCTGGGGGAAAAACTGTTTTTT. Translation: CASRRRTALGEKLFF.

This clonotype appeared a few times. The rearrangement joins TRBV11-3 to TRBJ2-3, with D perhaps TRBD2 (6 bases). The CDR3 is 12 amino acids. Germline-derived CDR1 and CDR2 are SGHNT and YENEEA. Trimming removed 4 bases from V and 7 bases from J, with 9 bases in between. CDR3 in amino acids: CASSSGGNTQYF. The CDR3 coding sequence is TGTGCCAGCAGCTCAGGCGGGAATACGCAGTATTTT.

This clonotype came up a few times. This chain joins TRBV20-1 and TRBJ2-4; D is ambiguous. CDR3 length equals 16 residues. V gave up 0 bases and J gave up 0 bases, with 12 bases separating them. Germline V gene data show CDR1 as DFQATT and CDR2 as SNEGSKA (reference sequence). CDR3 amino acids: CSAREWETLAKNIQYF. In nucleotides, the CDR3 is TGCAGTGCTAGAGAATGGGAAACCCTAGCCAAAAACATTCAGTACTTC.

This clonotype was observed a few times. This sequence joins TRBV20-1 and TRBJ2-5; 8 bases are shared with TRBD2. CDR1 DFQATT and CDR2 SNEGSKA come from the germline V gene (reference sequence). V lost 1 base and J lost 2; bases outside the gene matches: 6. The CDR3 is 15 amino acids. In nucleotides, the CDR3 is TGCAGTGCTAGAGGTAGAGCGGGAGTACAAGAGACCCAGTACTTC. This translates into CSARGRAGVQETQYF.

The chain combines TRBV18 with TRBJ2-1; 9 nucleotides align to TRBD1. With V trimmed by 3 bases and J by 8 bases, 8 bases remained unmatched. This CDR3 has 15 residues. The germline V gene encodes CDR1 KGHSH and CDR2 LQKENI. CDR3 coding DNA: TGTGCCAGCTCACCTGGGACAGGGAGGGGGCATGAGCAGTTCTTC. It codes for CASSPGTGRGHEQFF.

The sample holds one count of this clonotype. This chain uses TRBV3-1 with TRBJ2-7; D is possibly TRBD2 (7 bases). V was trimmed by 1 base and J by 5 bases, leaving 18 bases between them. The CDR3 length is 16 residues. Germline V lookup: CDR1 LGHDT, CDR2 YNNKEL (reference sequence). The CDR3 DNA reads TGTGCCAGCAGCCAAGCTAAACCGGGGGGCCGCCACGAGCAGTACTTC. It translates to CASSQAKPGGRHEQYF.

This clonotype was counted between two and nine times. This chain joins TRBV20-1 and TRBJ2-3, with D unresolved. CDR1 is DFQATT, CDR2 SNEGSKA, per germline (reference sequence). Trimming shortened V by 5 bases and J by 2 bases, and 14 bases separated the two germline ends. This CDR3 contains 14 residues. CDR3 DNA: TGCAGTGCTGTGACTGAGCTCACCACAGATACGCAGTATTTT. Translation: CSAVTELTTDTQYF.

This chain links TRBV4-2 with TRBJ2-3; 11 bases agree with TRBD2. CDR3 size: 18 residues. Per germline, CDR1 LGHNA and CDR2 YNFKEQ. The ends lost 0 bases at V and 2 bases at J; junction bases unmatched: 7. The DNA of the CDR3 is TGTGCCAGCAGCCAAGACGAAACTAGCGGGAGAGTCACAGATACGCAGTATTTT. Protein product: CASSQDETSGRVTDTQYF.